Shown below are 2 T cell receptor beta chains from a single sample sequenced in a study of blood T cell repertoires in COVID-19. Sequencing used immunoSEQ multiplex PCR; TCRdb keeps in-frame clones, though not all of them. The data hold 150,000 to 200,000 clones, with about 89% observed a single time. Sample: peripheral blood. The receptors originated from a man aged 18 to 30 who had recovered from COVID-19.

The chain couples TRBV10-1 to TRBJ2-1; 10 positions agree with TRBD1. The CDR3 covers 13 residues. CDR1 and CDR2 from the germline V gene are WNHNN and SYGVQD (reference sequence). V lost 10 bases and J lost 5; bases outside the gene matches: 5. CDR3 sequence reads: CATLGQGHNEQFF. The CDR3 coding sequence is TGCGCCACCCTGGGACAGGGGCACAATGAGCAGTTCTTC.

J is TRBJ2-5 and V is TRBV6-2 or TRBV6-3; 7 bases line up with TRBD1. The CDR3 loop spans 14 amino acids. Germline V lookup: CDR1 MNHEY, CDR2 SVGEGT. J lost 2 bases, V lost 4 bases, and 4 bases had no gene match. The CDR3 coding sequence is TGTGCCAGCAGTTTAACCAGGGGGCAAGAGACCCAGTACTTC. This codes for CASSLTRGQETQYF.